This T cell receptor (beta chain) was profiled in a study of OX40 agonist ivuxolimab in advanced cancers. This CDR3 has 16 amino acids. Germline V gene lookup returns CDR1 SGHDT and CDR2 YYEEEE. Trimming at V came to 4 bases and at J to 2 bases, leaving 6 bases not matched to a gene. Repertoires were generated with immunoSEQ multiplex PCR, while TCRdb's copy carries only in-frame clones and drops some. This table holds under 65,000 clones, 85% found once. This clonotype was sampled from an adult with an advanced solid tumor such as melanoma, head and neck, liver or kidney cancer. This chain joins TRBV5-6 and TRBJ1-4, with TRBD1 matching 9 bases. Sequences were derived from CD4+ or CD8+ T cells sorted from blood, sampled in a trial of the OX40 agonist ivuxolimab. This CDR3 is CASSGRDRDTNEKLFF. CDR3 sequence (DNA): TGTGCCAGCAGCGGCCGGGACAGGGATACTAATGAAAAACTGTTTTTT.